This T cell receptor beta chain emerged from a study of T cells after yellow fever vaccination. To note about this clonotype: Its antigen is still unknown.

TCRdb fed the 5' RACE reads into MiXCR, producing one record per CDR3 protein. The table lists about 580,000 distinct CDR3 sequences, approximately 16% of them singletons. Study-wide results and limits: Booster sampling recovered most clones from primary vaccination (about 97% CD4, approximately 88% CD8).

The receptor's source is a man aged 18 to 30 who received the YFV17D yellow fever vaccine. Sequencing was performed on PBMCs, taken 5 days after the first yellow fever vaccination.

In DNA, the CDR3 is TGTGACAGCCGCCCAGGGGGCAATCAGCCCCAGCATTTT. Translating gives CDSRPGGNQPQHF. The chain recombines TRBV10-3 with TRBJ1-5, with TRBD1 as a possible D gene (6 bases). The germline V gene has CDR1 ENHRY and CDR2 SYGVKD. The CDR3 totals 13 residues.